The rows below give T cell receptor beta chains drawn from one sample of a study of response to subunit inactivated influenza vaccine. TCRdb fed the RT-PCR reads into MiXCR, producing one record per CDR3 protein. Of 180,000 or so distinct CDR3 sequences in the sample, around 12% are singletons; the top ten hold 25% to 35%. The sample also formed part of further work on T cells expressing NK-cell markers.

The sample consisted of CD8+ T cells sorted from PBMCs, taken approximately 13 days after vaccination. The receptors stem from a middle-aged man who received an inactivated influenza vaccine. The CDR3 runs from the conserved cysteine through the conserved F or W. A D gene is named only where the DNA matches it firmly. Some rows mark clone size as missing; the rest say once, few, many or name a class of expanded clone.

>.|TRBV28|TRBJ2-5|.
TGTGCCAGCAGTTTCGCCCCGGGCCTGCCAGAGACCCAGTACTTC
CASSFAPGLPETQYF
>.|TRBV7-6|TRBJ2-7|.
TGTGCCAGCAGCTTAGCTGACCCAGGAACGGGGTGGGAGCAGTACTTC
CASSLADPGTGWEQYF
>few|TRBV7-9|TRBJ2-3|TRBD2
TGTGCCAGCAGCCACGGACTAGCGGGGAGCACAGATACGCAGTATTTT
CASSHGLAGSTDTQYF
>.|TRBV2|TRBJ2-1|TRBD2
TGTGCCAGCAGTGATAGTGGTCTAGCGGTTCTCTACAATGAGCAGTTCTTC
CASSDSGLAVLYNEQFF
>many|TRBV28|TRBJ2-5|TRBD1
TGTGCCAGCAGTCTGGACAGGGGTAGGGGAGAGACCCAGTACTTC
CASSLDRGRGETQYF
>.|TRBV5-1|TRBJ2-5|TRBD2
TGCGCCAGCAGGGATTTTAGCGGGACGGAGGAGACCCAGTACTTC
CASRDFSGTEETQYF
>few|TRBV30|TRBJ2-1|TRBD1
TGTGCCTGGAGTGGGGACAGGCTCTACAATGAGCAGTTCTTC
CAWSGDRLYNEQFF
>few|TRBV27|TRBJ2-1|.
TGTGCCAGCAGTCTAGTGACAGGCCAGCAGTTCTTC
CASSLVTGQQFF
>.|TRBV28|TRBJ1-2|.
TGTGCCAGCAGTTTGATGGTTTCGCCAGGGTATGGCTACACCTTC
CASSLMVSPGYGYTF
>.|TRBV20-1|TRBJ2-7|.
TGCAGTGCTAGAGGGAGTAGGGATTCGGGTTACTTC
CSARGSRDSGYF
>.|TRBV16|TRBJ1-1|TRBD1
TGTGCCAGCAGCCCTGACAGGGGCGGGACTGAAGCTTTCTTT
CASSPDRGGTEAFF
>few|TRBV7-9|TRBJ2-3|TRBD1
TGTGCCAGCAGCTTATCAAGGGACAGGGGGAGAGATACGCAGTATTTT
CASSLSRDRGRDTQYF
>.|TRBV9|TRBJ2-1|.
TGTGCCAGCAGTGACTCCCGGGACTCGGGTTACAATGAGCAGTTCTTC
CASSDSRDSGYNEQFF
>.|TRBV10-3|TRBJ2-3|.
TGTGCCACCGATGACCCTAGTGGCACAGATACGCAGTATTTT
CATDDPSGTDTQYF
>few|TRBV7-6|TRBJ2-7|TRBD1
TGTGCCAGCAGCTTAGTGGGACAGGGGGCGAACGAGCAGTACTTC
CASSLVGQGANEQYF
>many|TRBV3-1|TRBJ2-3|.
TGTGCCAGCAGCCAAGAGGAGCAGGGAGGAGGCACAGATACGCAGTATTTT
CASSQEEQGGGTDTQYF
>many|TRBV6-2/TRBV6-3|TRBJ2-2|TRBD2
TGTGCCAGCAGTCAGGCGGGGGAGAGGGACACCGGGGAGCTGTTTTTT
CASSQAGERDTGELFF
>.|TRBV4-3|TRBJ2-7|.
TGCGCCAGCAGCCCCGACAGGTCCTACGAGCAGTACTTC
CASSPDRSYEQYF
>.|TRBV7-7|TRBJ2-3|.
TGTGCCAGCAGCTCCGACAGCCACCATGAGAAGTATTTT
CASSSDSHHEKYF
>.|TRBV9|TRBJ2-5|.
TGTGCCAGCAGCGTAGAGGTGAAGGGCCAAGAGACCCAGTACTTC
CASSVEVKGQETQYF
>.|TRBV15|TRBJ2-2|.
TGTGCCACCAGCAGAGGTCGAGCGACGGGCACCGGGGAGCTGTTTTTT
CATSRGRATGTGELFF
>.|TRBV4-3|TRBJ2-7|TRBD2
TGCGCCAGCAGCCAAGAGCCTAGCGGGGCTATCTACGAGCAGTACTTC
CASSQEPSGAIYEQYF
>.|TRBV28|TRBJ2-7|TRBD2
TGTGCCAGCACTACATTGGGGGGGGGGTACGAGCAGTACTTC
CASTTLGGGYEQYF
>few|TRBV4-1|TRBJ2-7|TRBD2
TGCGCCAGCAGCCCAAGACTAGCGGGACTCGCCTACGAGCAGTACTTC
CASSPRLAGLAYEQYF
>many|TRBV12-3/TRBV12-4|TRBJ2-2|TRBD2
TGTGCCAGCAGTTCCCTTCCGGGAGGGGTCGGGGAGCTGTTTTTT
CASSSLPGGVGELFF
>.|TRBV27|TRBJ2-7|.
TGTGCCAGCCTGGCTTATTCCACCTACGAGCAGTACTTC
CASLAYSTYEQYF
>few|TRBV5-6|TRBJ2-7|.
TGTGCCAGCAGACTCCGGGACCAAACCTACGAGCAGTACTTC
CASRLRDQTYEQYF
>few|TRBV7-9|TRBJ1-2|.
TGTGCCAGCAGCCCCGCGCGGGACTATGGCTACACCTTC
CASSPARDYGYTF
>few|TRBV2|TRBJ2-5|.
TGTGCCAGCAGTCCTGAGACTGCATTCCAAGAGACCCAGTACTTC
CASSPETAFQETQYF
>.|TRBV6-2/TRBV6-3|TRBJ2-5|.
TGTGCCAGCACTTGGACCCCCCGGGGAGAGACCCAGTACTTC
CASTWTPRGETQYF
>.|TRBV27|TRBJ2-7|.
TGTGCCAGCAGTTTAGGGCGGGGAAACTACGAGCAGTACTTC
CASSLGRGNYEQYF
>.|TRBV12-3/TRBV12-4|TRBJ1-1|.
TGTGCCAGCAGTTTAAGTCGGGTGACTGAAGCTTTCTTT
CASSLSRVTEAFF
>few|TRBV29-1|TRBJ2-3|.
TGCAGCGTCCGGGACCTCACAGATACGCAGTATTTT
CSVRDLTDTQYF
>few|TRBV6-2/TRBV6-3|TRBJ1-2|.
TGTGCCAGCAGAACAATTAACTATGGCTACACCTTC
CASRTINYGYTF
>few|TRBV21-1|TRBJ2-7|.
TGTGCCAGCAGCAAAGTTGGTCCCCCTGGAAGCCACGAGCAGTACTTC
CASSKVGPPGSHEQYF
>.|TRBV27|TRBJ1-2|TRBD1
TGTGCCAGCAGTCCTATCGCCGGGACAGGGATAGCTAACTATGGCTACACCTTC
CASSPIAGTGIANYGYTF
>.|TRBV4-3|TRBJ1-1|.
TGCGCCAGCAGCCAAGATGGGAAGGGAGAAGCTCTCTTT
CASSQDGKGEALF
>few|TRBV5-5|TRBJ2-7|TRBD2
TGTGCCAGCAGCTTGGAATCCATCCTAGCGGGAGTTGGTTACGAGCAGTACTTC
CASSLESILAGVGYEQYF
>.|TRBV7-2|TRBJ2-3|.
TGTGCCAGCAGCCAACCCGAAGGGACAGATACGCAGTATTTT
CASSQPEGTDTQYF
>many|TRBV7-3|TRBJ2-1|TRBD2
TGTGCCAGCAGCTTATCCCTAGCGGGACGTGAGCAGTTCTTC
CASSLSLAGREQFF
>few|TRBV19|TRBJ2-2|.
TGTGCCAGTACGTTCCCGACTGTCGCGAACACCGGGGAGCTGTTTTTT
CASTFPTVANTGELFF
>few|TRBV7-9|TRBJ2-3|TRBD2
TGTGCCAGCAGCCCGAGGACTAGCGGGAGGGCTAAGAATACGCAGTATTTT
CASSPRTSGRAKNTQYF
>.|TRBV6-2/TRBV6-3|TRBJ2-7|.
TGTGCCAGCAGCGCGGACTTCTGGTACGAGCAGTACTTC
CASSADFWYEQYF
>.|TRBV12-3/TRBV12-4|TRBJ2-5|.
TGTGCCAGCAGTCCCGGGGAGGTACAAGAGACCCAGTACTTC
CASSPGEVQETQYF